The 28 T cell receptor beta chains in this list originate from one sample, sequenced in a study of response to subunit inactivated influenza vaccine (dated 2018 in TCRdb). Libraries were built with RT-PCR. The sequencing machine was an Illumina HiSeq 2500. TCRdb reprocessing: public reads trimmed at Q25 with fastp, clones called with MiXCR, in-frame beta chains kept. Records with the same CDR3 protein are collapsed into one entry carrying the most frequent genes and DNA. Within this sample are a few hundred thousand distinct CDR3 sequences, with about 11% of them counted one time only. Approximately 11% of the sample is held by the ten biggest clonotypes. In addition, the sample was reused for a study of T cells expressing NK-cell markers. The second paper states: 5'RACE template switching, by which a universal primer site and unique molecular identifiers were added, was used to make TCR beta cDNA libraries.

The sequenced sample was PBMCs from blood, obtained on the day of vaccination. These receptors all stem from a man aged 50-59 years who received an inactivated influenza vaccine. Donor details come from another sample of the same person, matched by shared clones.

Many counts were recorded for this clonotype. The genes are TRBV20-1 and TRBJ1-5; a possible D gene is TRBD1 (5 bases). The CDR3 extends over 15 amino acids. Germline assignment: CDR1 DFQATT and CDR2 SNEGSKA (reference sequence). V was trimmed by 6 bases and J by 0 bases, leaving 15 bases between them. The CDR3 spells CSAIPGPYSNQPQHF. CDR3 nucleotides: TGCAGTGCAATCCCGGGGCCATATAGCAATCAGCCCCAGCATTTT.

This clonotype came up many times. The rearrangement joins TRBV7-2 to TRBJ2-3, with 10 bases matching TRBD2. CDR1 SGHTA and CDR2 FQGNSA come from the germline V gene. After removal of 5 bases from V and 3 bases from J, the junction contained 2 bases not matched to a gene. This CDR3 has 14 residues. CDR3 DNA: TGTGCCAGCAGCGCTAGCGGGAGTACAGATACGCAGTATTTT. This codes for CASSASGSTDTQYF.

In its sample, this clonotype was seen a few times. The CDR3 DNA follows: TGTGCCAGCAGTTTATCGGTGGCTAGCGGGTGGGATGAGACCCAGTACTTC. Amino acids: CASSLSVASGWDETQYF. The chain has TRBV28 and TRBJ2-5, with 8 bases lining up with TRBD2. This CDR3 spans 17 amino acids. V dropped 1 base and J dropped 5; count of bases not matched to a gene: 12. CDR1 MDHEN and CDR2 SYDVKM come from the germline V gene.

This clonotype turned up a few times. The chain joins TRBV10-2 to TRBJ2-7; 9 bases agree with TRBD2. V lost 1 base and J lost 0; bases outside the gene matches: 7. This CDR3 comprises 17 residues. In germline, CDR1 is WSHSY, CDR2 SAAADI. Written as DNA, the CDR3 is TGCGCCAGCAGTGAGTGGATAGCGGGGGACCTCTCCTACGAGCAGTACTTC. Translated: CASSEWIAGDLSYEQYF.

The rearrangement links TRBV20-1 to TRBJ1-4; 8 nucleotides line up with TRBD1. J was trimmed by 6 bases and V by 6 bases; bases with no gene match: 9. The CDR3 extends over 14 amino acids. The germline CDR1 and CDR2 sequences are DFQATT and SNEGSKA (reference sequence). DNA of the CDR3: TGCAGTGCGTACACCGGGACAGGTGATGAAAAACTGTTTTTT. This translates into CSAYTGTGDEKLFF.

A few counts support this clonotype. The chain joins TRBV10-3 to TRBJ2-1; TRBD1 aligns across 7 bases. V dropped 0 bases and J dropped 3; count of bases not matched to a gene: 2. The CDR3 has 15 amino acids. Germline V gene sequence: CDR1 ENHRY, CDR2 SYGVKD. In DNA, the CDR3 is TGTGCCATCAGTGAGTCAGGGGGCGGCTACAATGAGCAGTTCTTC. This encodes CAISESGGGYNEQFF.

This clonotype has only a few counts. The chain recombines TRBV7-9 with TRBJ2-7; D perhaps matches TRBD2 (6 bases). CDR3 length: 16 residues. V was clipped by 1 base and J by 5 bases, with 18 bases between them. Germline CDR1 SEHNR, CDR2 FQNEAQ (reference sequence). CDR3 nucleotides: TGTGCCAGCAGCTTAGTCGCGGGACCGATGACCCACGAGCAGTACTTC. This encodes CASSLVAGPMTHEQYF.

The chain uses TRBV11-2 and TRBJ2-3, with D perhaps matching TRBD1 or TRBD2 (6 bases each). CDR1 SGHAT and CDR2 FQNNGV come from the germline V gene. The CDR3 is 15 amino acids. Trimming took 0 bases from V and 5 from J, leaving 12 bases between them. This chain's CDR3 is CASSLEWGRGDTQYF. The CDR3 bases are TGTGCCAGCAGCTTAGAGTGGGGGCGGGGAGATACGCAGTATTTT.

The chain recombines TRBV3-1 with TRBJ2-7, with 7 bases aligning to TRBD1. Germline V gene data show CDR1 as LGHDT and CDR2 as YNNKEL (reference sequence). The CDR3 extends over 15 amino acids. The trim removed 5 bases at V and 2 bases at J, leaving 9 bases unmatched. CDR3 loop: CASSEGSQGAYEQYF. CDR3 DNA: TGTGCCAGCAGCGAAGGGAGTCAGGGGGCCTACGAGCAGTACTTC.

The V gene is TRBV15, the J gene TRBJ2-1; TRBD2 aligns across 7 bases. V lost 3 bases to trimming and J lost 7 bases; unmatched junction nucleotides: 12. Looked up from germline, CDR1 is LNHNV and CDR2 is YYDKDF (reference sequence). This CDR3 contains 16 residues. CDR3 protein: CATSSGGRAVRNEQFF. The DNA for the CDR3 is TGTGCCACCAGCAGTGGAGGGAGGGCCGTGAGGAATGAGCAGTTCTTC.

This clonotype occurred many times. This sequence joins TRBV20-1 and TRBJ2-7, with 11 bases aligning to TRBD2. Germline values: CDR1 DFQATT, CDR2 SNEGSKA (reference sequence). The CDR3 has 13 residues. J was trimmed by 4 bases and V by 3 bases; bases with no gene match: 2. The CDR3 here is CSARTSGAYEQYF. The CDR3 DNA reads TGCAGTGCTAGGACTAGCGGGGCGTACGAGCAGTACTTC.

A remark on this clonotype: One end of the junction is discordant with germline, which a read error may explain. The J gene is TRBJ2-7, the V gene TRBV3-1; unclear D gene. The CDR3 has 12 residues. The V gene's germline CDR1 is LGHDT and CDR2 YNNKEL (reference sequence). This CDR3 reads CASSQRFVEQCF. The CDR3 coding sequence is TGTGCCAGCAGCCAAAGATTCGTCGAGCAGTGCTTC.

This clonotype was recorded a few times. The rearrangement joins TRBV7-9 to TRBJ2-3; 8 bases line up with TRBD2. The CDR3 sequence is 13 residues long. V lost 5 bases and J lost 8; bases outside the gene matches: 6. In germline, CDR1 is SEHNR, CDR2 FQNEAQ (reference sequence). The CDR3 loop is CASSPTSDVTQYF. In DNA, the CDR3 is TGTGCCAGCAGCCCGACTAGCGACGTTACGCAGTATTTT.

This clonotype has a handful of counts. The chain couples TRBV10-3 to TRBJ1-1, with 7 bases matching TRBD1. The J segment lost 0 bases and the V segment lost 9 bases, leaving 4 bases of the junction unmatched. Per the germline V gene, CDR1 is ENHRY and CDR2 is SYGVKD. The CDR3 covers 13 residues. The CDR3 spells CAIAGQMNTEAFF. In nucleotides, the CDR3 is TGTGCCATTGCGGGACAGATGAACACTGAAGCTTTCTTT.

This chain links TRBV6-5 with TRBJ2-1, with D possibly TRBD2 on 6 matching bases. CDR3 length: 14 residues. Trimming left V 5 bases short and J 6 bases short, with 14 bases between. Germline CDR1 MNHEY, CDR2 SVGAGI. The CDR3 sequence is CASSPRLDSNEQFF. In DNA, the CDR3 is TGTGCCAGCAGTCCTCGACTAGATTCCAATGAGCAGTTCTTC.

The CDR3 reads CSVEGQYF. Here the CDR3 DNA reads TGCAGCGTTGAGGGACAGTACTTC. This chain connects TRBV29-1 to TRBJ2-7; D is uncertain. The CDR3 contains 8 residues. Germline V gene lookup returns CDR1 SQVTM and CDR2 ANQGSEA. The V end was cut by 3 bases, the J end by 10 bases, with 4 bases between.

This clonotype was detected ten times or more. J is TRBJ2-7 and V is TRBV20-1; D is uncertain. Germline assignment: CDR1 DFQATT and CDR2 SNEGSKA (reference sequence). V was trimmed by 6 bases and J by 1 base, leaving 10 bases between them. The CDR3 length is 12 residues. The CDR3 DNA follows: TGCAGTGCCCCGGACCTGTCCTACGAGCAGTACTTC. Residues: CSAPDLSYEQYF.

This clonotype has ten or more counts. V and J are TRBV11-2 and TRBJ2-7; 7 nucleotides agree with TRBD1. The V gene's germline CDR1 is SGHAT and CDR2 FQNNGV. The CDR3 extends over 18 amino acids. With V trimmed by 5 bases and J by 0 bases, 16 bases remained unmatched. The CDR3 reads CASSLRVGTAKSSYEQYF. The CDR3 coding sequence is TGTGCCAGCAGCCTTAGAGTGGGGACAGCTAAGAGCTCCTACGAGCAGTACTTC.

This clonotype was observed a few times. V gene TRBV12-3 or TRBV12-4 combines with J gene TRBJ2-2, with a weak D call TRBD2 (6 bases). Trimming pared 1 base from V and 4 bases from J, leaving 7 bases between. The CDR3 runs to 14 residues. As DNA, the CDR3 is TGTGCCAGCAGTTTAGAGGGACTCACCGGGGAGCTGTTTTTT. Translating it yields CASSLEGLTGELFF.

This chain links TRBV29-1 with TRBJ2-3, with TRBD2 identical over 7 bases. In germline, CDR1 is SQVTM, CDR2 ANQGSEA. With 5 bases clipped from V and 4 bases from J, the junction kept 12 bases outside the gene matches. The CDR3 contains 15 residues. In nucleotides, the CDR3 is TGCAGCGTTAGTACCGGGACTACATCCTCAGATACGCAGTATTTT. Translating gives CSVSTGTTSSDTQYF.

CDR3 residues: CASSLEGIGAPLHF. CDR3 in DNA: TGTGCCAGCAGCTTGGAGGGGATAGGAGCACCCCTCCACTTT. J is TRBJ1-6 and V is TRBV5-5; a possible D gene is TRBD1 (5 bases). This CDR3 has 14 residues. Per germline, CDR1 SGHKS and CDR2 YYEKEE (reference sequence). The V end was cut by 0 bases, the J end by 11 bases, with 12 bases between.

This clonotype was counted between two and nine times. J is TRBJ2-3 and V is TRBV9; D is perhaps TRBD2 (5 bases). Per germline, CDR1 SGDLS and CDR2 YYNGEE. Trimming pared 3 bases from V and 4 bases from J, leaving 9 bases between. The CDR3 is 13 residues long. The CDR3 loop reads CASSASGSDTQYF. As DNA, the CDR3 is TGTGCCAGCAGCGCCAGCGGATCAGATACGCAGTATTTT.

This rearrangement joins TRBV20-1 to TRBJ2-1; 7 positions match TRBD2. This CDR3 is 14 amino acids long. CDR1 and CDR2 from the germline V gene are DFQATT and SNEGSKA (reference sequence). Trimming cost V 6 bases and J 8 bases; bases outside gene matches: 13. The CDR3 sequence is CSAISSGLGDEQFF. The CDR3 DNA follows: TGCAGTGCCATCTCTAGCGGCCTAGGGGATGAGCAGTTCTTC.

This clonotype appeared a few times. The chain employs TRBV15 and TRBJ2-1, with D tentatively TRBD1 (6 bases). V lost 3 bases and J 6 bases, leaving 21 bases between the germline ends. CDR1 and CDR2 from the germline V gene are LNHNV and YYDKDF (reference sequence). The CDR3 totals 17 residues. The DNA for the CDR3 is TGTGCCACCAGCAGGGGTCCGGTCTCACAGGGTAGCAATGAGCAGTTCTTC. Translated, it gives CATSRGPVSQGSNEQFF.

This clonotype was recorded a few times. The rearrangement uses TRBV28 and TRBJ2-5; 8 bases map to TRBD1. Germline V gene sequence: CDR1 MDHEN, CDR2 SYDVKM. The CDR3 length is 14 residues. The trim removed 7 bases at V and 5 bases at J, leaving 9 bases unmatched. The CDR3 nucleotides are TGTGCCAGCAATAGTCCGGGACAGGACGAGACCCAGTACTTC. Its translation: CASNSPGQDETQYF.

The chain couples TRBV2 to TRBJ1-2, with D tentatively TRBD1 (6 bases). Germline CDR1 reads SNHLY; CDR2 reads FYNNEI. There are 15 residues in the CDR3. Trimming took 6 bases from V and 1 from J, leaving 15 bases between them. CDR3 bases: TGTGCCAGCAGGAAGGAGACAGGCTATAACTATGGCTACACCTTC. This codes for CASRKETGYNYGYTF.

This clonotype was detected a few times. The CDR3 sequence is CAAASGGRETQYF. CDR3 in DNA: TGTGCCGCCGCTAGCGGGGGGCGGGAGACCCAGTACTTC. The V and J genes are TRBV27 and TRBJ2-5, with 11 bases fitting TRBD2. Germline lookup yields CDR1 MNHEY and CDR2 SMNVEV (reference sequence). The V gene end was trimmed by 11 bases and the J gene end by 5 bases; junction bases not matched to a gene: 7. This CDR3 has 13 residues.

The chain employs TRBV7-2 and TRBJ2-1; 7 positions agree with TRBD2. Germline V gives CDR1 SGHTA, CDR2 FQGNSA. J gave up 0 bases and V 2 bases, and 4 bases lay outside the gene matches. This CDR3 comprises 16 residues. In nucleotides, the CDR3 is TGTGCCAGCAGCTTAAGGCGGGGGAGCTCCTACAATGAGCAGTTCTTC. It translates to CASSLRRGSSYNEQFF. Drawing the rest from reference TRBV7-2 and TRBJ2-1, the complete variable domain is GAGVSQSPSNKVTEKGKDVELRCDPISGHTALYWYRQSLGQGLEFLIYFQGNSAPDKSGLPSDRFSAERTGGSVSTLTIQRTQQEDSAVYLCASSLRRGSSYNEQFFGPGTRLTVL.